This T cell receptor beta chain was captured by sequencing in a study of T cells in localized non-small cell lung cancer. V lost 3 bases, J lost 0 bases, and 12 bases lay in between. Germline CDR1 is KGHSH and CDR2 is LQKENI. The CDR3 spans 16 residues. Produced via immunoSEQ multiplex PCR; TCRdb's table is partial and in-frame only. This table has under 55,000 clones, around 80% appearing once. V is TRBV18 and J is TRBJ1-3; possible D gene TRBD1, 6 bases. The source of this sequence is a woman aged 40-75 years with stage II lung adenocarcinoma. The input for sequencing was PBMCs, taken before any cancer treatment. The DNA of the CDR3 is TGTGCCAGCTCACCCCCGGGGGCCGTCTCTGGAAACACCATATATTTT. It is translated as CASSPPGAVSGNTIYF.